This T cell receptor beta chain was profiled in a study of blood T cell repertoires in COVID-19. Across the study: Spain, Italy and the United States supplied samples that represented acute and convalescent COVID-19. PBMCs, B-cell-depleted T cells, or T cells were the source of the cDNA or gDNA that made up the material.

In the study's own analysis: Amplification with reference gene primers provided the estimates of nucleated cell counts. Here immunoSEQ multiplex PCR was the method, and the copy in TCRdb shows in-frame clones only, minus some. V and J calls and clone size are those listed in that table; D and trimming were worked out from the DNA. Here the sample spans some 300,000 clones, 88% being singletons. Sequencing used peripheral blood. The clonotype was recovered from a woman in her twenties or thirties who had recovered from COVID-19.

CDR3 loop: CASSPYAGRTEAFF. The DNA for the CDR3 is TGTGCCAGCAGCCCCTATGCGGGGCGGACTGAAGCTTTCTTT. The rearrangement uses TRBV3-1 (or the pseudogene TRBV3-2) and TRBJ1-1, with D possibly TRBD1 on 5 matching bases. CDR1 and CDR2 (germline): LGHDT, YNNKEL (reference sequence). The V end was cut by 4 bases, the J end by 5 bases, with 14 bases between. The CDR3 length is 14 residues.